The 23 T cell receptor beta chains below were found in one sample sequenced in a study of monozygotic twins with inflammatory bowel disease. TCRdb reprocessed the 5' RACE reads and keeps a single row for each CDR3 protein, giving no DNA. This sample's table has around 200,000 distinct CDR3 sequences. Sequenced sample: blood. These receptors were obtained from a human donor with ulcerative colitis or Crohn's disease, or a healthy co-twin of an affected twin (not recorded which).

This chain links TRBV10-3 with TRBJ2-1; lacking DNA, the TRBD2 call made by TCRdb goes unchecked. CDR1 ENHRY and CDR2 SYGVKD come from the germline V gene. This CDR3 is 13 amino acids long. CDR3 sequence reads: CATWARNNNEQFF.

The rearrangement joins TRBV6-1 to TRBJ1-2. The CDR3 sequence is 14 residues long. Germline values: CDR1 MNHNS, CDR2 SASEGT. The CDR3: CASLPWDGGYGYTF.

The chain recombines TRBV5-4 with TRBJ2-1; TCRdb gives TRBD1 as the D gene, but with no DNA this cannot be confirmed. The CDR3 spans 14 residues. Germline V gives CDR1 SGHNT, CDR2 YYREEE (reference sequence). This chain's CDR3 is CASSWGQSFSEQFF.

The genes are TRBV5-1 and TRBJ2-2; with no DNA, the TCRdb D assignment of TRBD2 cannot be verified. CDR3 length equals 15 residues. Germline V gene data show CDR1 as SGHRS and CDR2 as YFSETQ. CDR3 protein: CASSPVEGNTGQLFF.

The V gene is TRBV18, the J gene TRBJ2-1; TCRdb names TRBD1, which stays unverified in the absence of DNA. The CDR3 contains 15 residues. The germline CDR1 and CDR2 sequences are KGHSH and LQKENI. The CDR3: CASAPGQGDFDEQFF.

The gene calls are TRBV20-1 and TRBJ1-2. CDR3 length: 12 amino acids. The germline gives CDR1 DFQATT, CDR2 SNEGSKA (reference sequence). The CDR3 region is CSARADTYGYTF.

The CDR3 loop reads CASSSARGAGLRNTEAFF. The rearrangement uses TRBV6-2 or TRBV6-3 and TRBJ1-1; without DNA, the TCRdb call of TRBD1 cannot be checked. From germline, CDR1 is MNHEY and CDR2 SVGEGT. This CDR3 has 18 residues.

The rearrangement uses TRBV5-6 and TRBJ1-3. The CDR3 is made up of 14 amino acids. Germline CDR1 SGHDT, CDR2 YYEEEE. The CDR3 sequence: CASSLRTPGNTIYF.

The rearrangement links TRBV5-1 to TRBJ1-2; without DNA, the TCRdb call of TRBD1 cannot be checked. The CDR3 extends over 19 amino acids. Germline CDR1 and CDR2: SGHRS and YFSETQ. The CDR3 loop is CASSLIPPGQGVANYGYTF. The complete variable domain, with remaining parts taken from reference TRBV5-1 and TRBJ1-2, reads KAGVTQTPRYLIKTRGQQVTLSCSPISGHRSVSWYQQTPGQGLQFLFEYFSETQRNKGNFPGRFSGRQFSNSRSEMNVSTLELGDSALYLCASSLIPPGQGVANYGYTFGSGTRLTVV.

The chain uses TRBV5-1 and TRBJ1-2; checking the TCRdb D call of TRBD1 is not possible without DNA. Germline V gene data show CDR1 as SGHRS and CDR2 as YFSETQ. This CDR3 has 17 residues. CDR3 in amino acids: CASSFSESDSYIYGYTF.

J is TRBJ2-3 and V is TRBV10-2; checking the TCRdb D call of TRBD2 is not possible without DNA. CDR1 and CDR2 from the germline V gene are WSHSY and SAAADI. This CDR3 is 14 amino acids long. The CDR3: CASAGPKSTDTQYF.

The chain recombines TRBV6-1 with TRBJ1-1; as DNA is missing, the TRBD1 call by TCRdb cannot be tested. Per the germline V gene, CDR1 is MNHNS and CDR2 is SASEGT. CDR3 length: 15 residues. This CDR3 reads CASTYRPTRGTEAFF.

The chain carries TRBV14 and TRBJ1-4. This CDR3 region has 11 residues. Germline V gene data show CDR1 as SGHDN and CDR2 as FVKESK. This CDR3 reads CASSPGRQLFF.

The J gene is TRBJ1-2, the V gene TRBV2. Per germline, CDR1 SNHLY and CDR2 FYNNEI. The CDR3 runs 11 residues. CDR3: CASSENYGYTF.

The chain is built from TRBV10-3 and TRBJ1-2; the TCRdb call, TRBD1, lacks DNA for checking. The CDR3 runs to 16 residues. CDR1 ENHRY and CDR2 SYGVKD come from the germline V gene. The CDR3 region is CAISEPGRGDNYGYTF.

The gene calls are TRBV5-1 and TRBJ2-3; the TCRdb D gene call, TRBD2, has no DNA to confirm it. Germline-derived CDR1 and CDR2 are SGHRS and YFSETQ. The CDR3 runs to 17 residues. CDR3 amino acids: CASSVALAGGYTDTQYF.

The rearrangement joins TRBV6-5 to TRBJ1-5. This CDR3 spans 15 amino acids. Germline values: CDR1 MNHEY, CDR2 SVGAGI. Here the CDR3 reads CASSYSGRSNQPQHF.

The genes are TRBV5-1 and TRBJ2-7; there is no DNA to check the TCRdb D call of TRBD1. Germline CDR1 is SGHRS and CDR2 is YFSETQ. The CDR3 is made up of 13 amino acids. CDR3 sequence reads: CASSSEDSYEQYF. Complete variable domain (other parts from reference TRBV5-1 and TRBJ2-7): KAGVTQTPRYLIKTRGQQVTLSCSPISGHRSVSWYQQTPGQGLQFLFEYFSETQRNKGNFPGRFSGRQFSNSRSEMNVSTLELGDSALYLCASSSEDSYEQYFGPGTRLTVT.

This chain uses TRBV7-2 with TRBJ2-1. CDR3 length equals 15 residues. Germline assignment: CDR1 SGHTA and CDR2 FQGNSA. CDR3 sequence reads: CASSYTTHSDNEQFF.

This chain links TRBV12-3 or TRBV12-4 with TRBJ1-1; TCRdb reports TRBD1, a call that lacks DNA to check it against. The CDR3 has 15 residues. Here the CDR3 reads CASSLGNRGTTEAFF.

The chain couples TRBV9 to TRBJ2-1. The germline gives CDR1 SGDLS, CDR2 YYNGEE. The CDR3 runs 14 residues. CDR3: CASSVGPSGNEQFF.

The chain carries TRBV7-2 and TRBJ1-1; TCRdb's D gene call, TRBD1, goes unchecked for lack of DNA. Germline V lookup: CDR1 SGHTA, CDR2 FQGNSA. CDR3 size: 13 residues. CDR3 sequence: CASSARANTEAFF.

V is TRBV9 and J is TRBJ2-7; without DNA, the TCRdb call of TRBD1 cannot be checked. This CDR3 comprises 13 residues. Looked up from germline, CDR1 is SGDLS and CDR2 is YYNGEE. CDR3 sequence: CASTGTGDREQYF. Full variable domain (rest looked up from reference TRBV9 and TRBJ2-7): DSGVTQTPKHLITATGQRVTLRCSPRSGDLSVYWYQQSLDQGLQFLIQYYNGEERAKGNILERFSAQQFPDLHSELNLSSLELGDSALYFCASTGTGDREQYFGPGTRLTVT.